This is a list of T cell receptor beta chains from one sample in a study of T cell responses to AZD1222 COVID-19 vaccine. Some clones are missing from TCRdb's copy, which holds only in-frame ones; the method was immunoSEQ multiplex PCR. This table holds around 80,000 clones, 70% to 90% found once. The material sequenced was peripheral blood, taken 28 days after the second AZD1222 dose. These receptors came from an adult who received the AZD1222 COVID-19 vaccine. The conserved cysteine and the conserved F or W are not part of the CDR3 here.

CDR3aa: ASSPGQGTEAF; v_gene: TRBV18
CDR3aa: AWSVGGSGNTIY; v_gene: TRBV30
CDR3aa: ASSPRGVGAGNQPQH; v_gene: TRBV18
CDR3aa: ASSLRQGPSYEQY; v_gene: TRBV4-1
CDR3aa: ASSPRAETQY; v_gene: TRBV11-2
CDR3aa: ASSSVPGQGRNTEAF; v_gene: TRBV7-9
CDR3aa: ASSRAGSRAHEQY; v_gene: TRBV6-2/TRBV6-3
CDR3aa: ASSQRSDSNTEAF; v_gene: TRBV18
CDR3aa: SVAASGTGVGYEQY; v_gene: TRBV29-1
CDR3aa: ASSRGAKTQY; v_gene: TRBV6-5
CDR3aa: ASKSNTGELF; v_gene: TRBV6-4
CDR3aa: ASSQARQGSYNEQF; v_gene: TRBV3-1/TRBV3-2
CDR3aa: ASSLFFSGGDLETQY; v_gene: TRBV5-6
CDR3aa: ASSKADRVGYEQY; v_gene: TRBV21-1
CDR3aa: SVGRLNTGELF; v_gene: TRBV29-1
CDR3aa: ASRLRGANYGYT; v_gene: TRBV19
CDR3aa: ASSPTGKFRGYT; v_gene: TRBV7-8
CDR3aa: ASIGRSKRVHEGGEQY; v_gene: TRBV27
CDR3aa: AISESTQEGTEAF; v_gene: TRBV10-3
CDR3aa: ASSIEWGADTQY; v_gene: TRBV19
CDR3aa: ASSLDQGGNNSPLH; v_gene: TRBV5-1
CDR3aa: ASSHLPGQGQFYEQY; v_gene: TRBV6-6
CDR3aa: ASSSHRMSKGDTQY; v_gene: TRBV7-8
CDR3aa: ATSSPQGARNLNQPQH; v_gene: TRBV19
CDR3aa: ASSRRRVPYEQY; v_gene: TRBV11-1
CDR3aa: ASGKGATNEKLF; v_gene: TRBV3-1/TRBV3-2
CDR3aa: ASSPTPGQESTDTQY; v_gene: TRBV3-1/TRBV3-2
CDR3aa: ASSQSQYSNQPQH; v_gene: TRBV4-1
CDR3aa: ASSHGQEPPSPLH; v_gene: TRBV14
CDR3aa: ASSPRDGEKLF; v_gene: TRBV19
CDR3aa: ASSHPAQGAFNSPLH; v_gene: TRBV4-2
CDR3aa: ASTLKLAREQY; v_gene: TRBV6-5
CDR3aa: ASSEITIY; v_gene: TRBV6-1
CDR3aa: ASSLGRGFRYEQY; v_gene: TRBV5-6
CDR3aa: ASSPDRTHYEQY; v_gene: TRBV18
CDR3aa: ASSVKGSLGNEQF; v_gene: TRBV2
CDR3aa: ASSLGGLSSYNSPLH; v_gene: TRBV7-6
CDR3aa: ASSDWADTYEQY; v_gene: TRBV19
CDR3aa: ASSYWDSRGYGYT; v_gene: TRBV6-5